The present T cell receptor beta chain was sequenced within a study of cytomegalovirus exposure and HLA in healthy donors. Concerning this clone itself: The antigen is unknown.

Study findings and constraints: Researchers left out some V segments, among them TRBV6-2 and TRBV6-3, as indistinguishable. It was reported in a later analysis that an Asian-associated ancestry cluster showed fewer N-insertions than the approximately 670-donor mean. Later on, an analysis tied 15,000 to 20,000 TCR beta sequences to HLA alleles at 0.05 false discovery rate. Prior analysis indicated that the majority of TCR beta V segments exhibited productivity approximately 87% or approximately 30% of the time.

The PCR was carried out with 60 Vbeta primers and 13 Jbeta primers. TCRdb keeps only in-frame clones here, not all; method: immunoSEQ multiplex PCR. The sample shows roughly 200,000 clones, approximately 80% of them seen only once. Trimming left V 5 bases short and J 4 bases short, with 5 bases between. Germline assignment: CDR1 SNHLY and CDR2 FYNNEI. The CDR3 sequence is 12 residues long. Sequencing was carried out using PBMCs. This clonotype was sampled from a boy aged 2-15 years in good health and CMV-seronegative. V gene TRBV2 combines with J gene TRBJ2-2; D remains unclear. The CDR3: CASSPSTGELFF. The CDR3 coding sequence is TGTGCCAGCAGTCCGTCCACCGGGGAGCTGTTTTTT.